A selection of T cell receptor beta chains follows, all from one sample in a study of radiotherapy plus CTLA-4 blockade in lung cancer. The assay was immunoSEQ multiplex PCR, and TCRdb's table has in-frame clones only and misses some. The sample consists of about 98,000 clones, 75% to 85% of them appearing once. Sequencing was performed on peripheral blood, taken from a patient treated with radiotherapy plus ipilimumab. These receptors were obtained from a human donor with non-small cell lung cancer who had a partial response to radiotherapy plus ipilimumab. CDR3s include the opening cysteine and the closing phenylalanine or tryptophan. The order of the fields is J gene, clone size, V gene, D gene, CDR3 protein, CDR3 DNA. D genes are given only for firm matches. Size tells how often a clone was seen (once, few, many) or the class of an expanded clone, and some rows leave it out.

TRBJ2-3	.	TRBV28	.	CASSLVGQGTDTQYF	TGTGCCAGCAGTTTGGTGGGTCAGGGCACAGATACGCAGTATTTT
TRBJ2-2	.	TRBV7-3	.	CASSLQITGELFF	TGTGCCAGCAGCCTACAGATCACCGGGGAGCTGTTTTTT
TRBJ2-2	.	TRBV12-5	.	CASGLGQAPISGELFF	TGTGCTAGTGGTTTGGGACAGGCCCCTATATCCGGGGAGCTGTTTTTT
TRBJ2-5	.	TRBV11-2	.	CASSFGGRGEETQYF	TGTGCCAGCAGCTTCGGGGGGAGGGGGGAAGAGACCCAGTACTTC
TRBJ1-3	.	TRBV6-5	.	CASRDNSGNTIYF	TGTGCCAGCAGGGACAACTCTGGAAACACCATATATTTT
TRBJ2-7	.	TRBV13	.	CASRRGDYEQYF	TGTGCCAGCCGAAGGGGTGACTACGAGCAGTACTTC
TRBJ2-5	.	TRBV27	TRBD1	CASSLGRGSGVQETQYF	TGTGCCAGCAGCCTGGGCAGGGGGTCTGGGGTACAAGAGACCCAGTACTTC
TRBJ2-7	.	TRBV9	TRBD2	CASSVAAGYSYEQYF	TGTGCCAGCAGCGTAGCAGCGGGATACTCCTACGAGCAGTACTTC
TRBJ2-1	.	TRBV2	.	CASSEARTLQFF	TGTGCCAGCAGTGAAGCGCGGACACTGCAGTTCTTC
TRBJ1-1	.	TRBV27	.	CASSLAGSVTEAFF	TGTGCCAGCAGTTTAGCCGGGAGCGTAACTGAAGCTTTCTTT
TRBJ2-7	few	TRBV28	TRBD2	CASPPGASGRTHEQYF	TGTGCCAGCCCCCCCGGGGCTAGCGGGAGGACCCACGAGCAGTACTTC
TRBJ2-7	.	TRBV10-3	TRBD1	CAISGGTGTYEQYF	TGTGCCATCAGTGGTGGGACAGGGACCTACGAGCAGTACTTC
TRBJ2-7	.	TRBV2	.	CASSYAGEQYF	TGTGCCAGCAGTTACGCGGGGGAGCAGTACTTC
TRBJ1-2	.	TRBV5-8	TRBD1	CASSPGQLYGYTF	TGTGCCAGCAGCCCGGGACAGCTGTATGGCTACACCTTC
TRBJ1-5	.	TRBV11-2	.	CASSLEQAISNQPQHF	TGTGCCAGCAGCTTAGAACAGGCGATTAGCAATCAGCCCCAGCATTTT
TRBJ2-3	.	TRBV28	TRBD2	CASTSPGRETDTQYF	TGTGCCAGCACCAGCCCCGGGAGGGAAACAGATACGCAGTATTTT
TRBJ2-3	.	TRBV29-1	TRBD2	CSVERGSGRAGDTQYF	TGCAGCGTTGAACGGGGTAGCGGGAGGGCCGGAGATACGCAGTATTTT
TRBJ2-7	.	TRBV28	.	CASSLPTGLFYEWQYF	TGTGCCAGCAGTTTACCGACAGGCCTTTTCTACGAGTGGCAGTACTTC
TRBJ1-5	.	TRBV4-2	.	CASSQDSGGNQPQHF	TGTGCCAGCAGCCAAGATTCGGGGGGGAATCAGCCCCAGCATTTT
TRBJ2-5	.	TRBV19	TRBD1	CASSPNRGSGETQYF	TGTGCCAGTAGTCCGAACAGGGGTTCGGGAGAGACCCAGTACTTC
TRBJ2-3	.	TRBV28	.	CASSLAGAGEDTQYF	TGTGCCAGCAGTTTGGCAGGGGCGGGGGAAGATACGCAGTATTTT
TRBJ2-1	.	TRBV5-1	TRBD1	CASTRGLRSGNEQFF	TGCGCCAGCACAAGGGGGCTGAGATCGGGGAATGAGCAGTTCTTC
TRBJ1-3	.	TRBV25-1	.	CASSEGLQSGNTIYF	TGTGCCAGCAGTGAAGGTTTACAGTCTGGAAACACCATATATTTT
TRBJ1-1	.	TRBV28	.	CASSYRAQISEAFF	TGTGCCAGCAGCTACAGGGCCCAAATAAGCGAAGCTTTCTTT
TRBJ2-1	.	TRBV11-1	.	CASNSRGGTTEQFF	TGTGCCAGCAACTCACGGGGCGGGACCACAGAGCAGTTCTTC
TRBJ2-7	few	TRBV6-1	TRBD1	CASSVGTGSSYEQYF	TGTGCCAGCAGTGTTGGGACAGGCAGCTCCTACGAGCAGTACTTC
TRBJ2-7	.	TRBV27	.	CASSSPGMAYEQYF	TGTGCCAGCAGTTCTCCCGGGATGGCCTACGAGCAGTACTTC
TRBJ2-1	.	TRBV6-5	.	CASSVTGYYEQFF	TGTGCCAGCAGTGTTACAGGCTATTATGAGCAGTTCTTC
TRBJ2-1	.	TRBV5-1	TRBD2	CASSPGTRIYNEQFF	TGCGCCAGCAGCCCCGGGACTAGAATCTACAATGAGCAGTTCTTC
TRBJ2-7	.	TRBV28	TRBD2	CASGLRTSGRSEQYF	TGTGCCAGCGGACTAAGGACTAGCGGGAGGTCCGAGCAGTACTTC
TRBJ2-5	.	TRBV6-6	.	CASSWGRAIQETQYF	TGTGCCAGCAGTTGGGGCAGGGCGATCCAAGAGACCCAGTACTTC
TRBJ1-1	few	TRBV7-2	.	CASSKRQVGTEAFF	TGTGCCAGCAGCAAGAGACAGGTTGGGACTGAAGCTTTCTTT
TRBJ2-5	few	TRBV29-1	TRBD1	CSVEDPSLGQGGRETQYF	TGCAGCGTTGAAGATCCTTCGCTGGGACAGGGGGGAAGAGAGACCCAGTACTTC
TRBJ2-7	.	TRBV18	.	CASSPRSGGVGEQYF	TGTGCCAGCTCACCACGGAGCGGAGGGGTAGGGGAGCAGTACTTC
TRBJ2-1	.	TRBV18	TRBD2	CASSPPTSGSYNEQFF	TGTGCCAGCTCACCACCGACTAGCGGGAGTTACAATGAGCAGTTCTTC
TRBJ2-1	.	TRBV19	.	CASSISGEYNEQFF	TGTGCCAGTAGTATCTCCGGAGAGTACAATGAGCAGTTCTTC
TRBJ2-1	.	TRBV14	TRBD2	CASSFGGSRNEQFF	TGTGCCAGCAGCTTCGGCGGGAGTCGGAATGAGCAGTTCTTC
TRBJ2-7	.	TRBV5-6	.	CASSPSGQPYEQYF	TGTGCCAGCAGCCCCAGCGGACAGCCCTACGAGCAGTACTTC
TRBJ2-3	few	TRBV5-1	.	CASSKGDRTDTQYF	TGCGCCAGCAGTAAGGGGGACCGCACAGATACGCAGTATTTT
TRBJ1-4	.	TRBV5-1	TRBD1	CASSPTGQRDEKLFF	TGCGCCAGCAGCCCCACGGGACAGAGAGATGAAAAACTGTTTTTT
TRBJ2-1	.	TRBV6-5	TRBD2	CASSQGSHRSGSEFF	TGTGCCAGCAGCCAAGGCAGTCATAGGAGCGGGAGCGAGTTCTTC
TRBJ2-7	.	TRBV9	.	CASSVDAARESYEQYF	TGTGCCAGCAGCGTAGATGCGGCGAGAGAGTCCTACGAGCAGTACTTC
TRBJ2-7	.	TRBV6-6	TRBD1	CASSRSTGNYEQYF	TGTGCCAGCAGTCGTTCGACAGGGAACTACGAGCAGTACTTC
TRBJ1-1	few	TRBV6-1	.	CASTKGGRYTEAFF	TGTGCCAGCACCAAGGGGGGGCGGTACACTGAAGCTTTCTTT
TRBJ2-5	few	TRBV6-6	.	CASSLNGEETQYF	TGTGCCAGCAGTTTAAACGGTGAAGAGACCCAGTACTTC
TRBJ2-1	.	TRBV7-7	.	CASSFPPRDEQFF	TGTGCCAGCAGCTTCCCTCCCAGGGATGAGCAGTTCTTC
TRBJ2-1	.	TRBV5-6	.	CASSLVDRLSSYNEQFF	TGTGCCAGCAGCTTGGTAGATCGACTGAGCTCCTACAATGAGCAGTTCTTC
TRBJ2-7	.	TRBV10-1	.	CASSERNPGTPNYEQYF	TGCGCCAGCAGTGAAAGGAACCCCGGGACACCAAACTACGAGCAGTACTTC
TRBJ2-7	.	TRBV5-4	.	CASSLRGPYEQYF	TGTGCCAGCAGCCTCAGGGGACCCTACGAGCAGTACTTC
TRBJ1-2	.	TRBV5-1	.	CASSDPRGDDYGYTF	TGCGCCAGCAGCGACCCCCGGGGGGACGATTATGGCTACACCTTC
TRBJ2-3	few	TRBV5-1	.	CASSLTRDGGVDTQYF	TGCGCCAGCAGCTTGACCCGGGACGGAGGGGTAGATACGCAGTATTTT
TRBJ2-5	.	TRBV6-5	.	CASSELSEVETQYF	TGTGCCAGCAGTGAACTCTCGGAGGTTGAGACCCAGTACTTC
TRBJ2-3	.	TRBV5-1	TRBD1	CATRQGTTDTQYF	TGCGCCACGAGACAGGGGACCACAGATACGCAGTATTTT
TRBJ2-3	.	TRBV11-2	.	CASSLSPAGTADTQYF	TGTGCCAGCAGCTTATCCCCTGCAGGAACGGCAGATACGCAGTATTTT
TRBJ2-3	.	TRBV11-2	TRBD2	CASSEYPERGTDTQYF	TGTGCCAGCAGCGAATATCCGGAGCGGGGCACAGATACGCAGTATTTC